These 20 T cell receptor beta chains were all obtained from the same sample, sequenced in a study of response to subunit inactivated influenza vaccine. TCRdb independently ran MiXCR on the RT-PCR reads; one entry per CDR3 protein. Of about 480,000 distinct CDR3 sequences in the sample, around 25% were seen once. Here the sequenced sample was CD4+ T cells sorted from PBMCs, taken more than 4 days after vaccination. The origin of the receptors is a man aged 50 or older who received an inactivated influenza vaccine.

This clonotype was seen more than once but under ten times. The chain combines TRBV20-1 with TRBJ2-7; tentative D call: TRBD2 (5 bases). This CDR3 spans 14 amino acids. Per the germline V gene, CDR1 is DFQATT and CDR2 is SNEGSKA (reference sequence). Trimming shortened V by 2 bases and J by 3 bases, and 14 bases separated the two germline ends. This CDR3 is CSARLPSTSYEQYF. The CDR3, as DNA: TGCAGTGCTAGACTACCGAGCACTAGCTACGAGCAGTACTTC.

This clonotype was counted between two and nine times. The genes are TRBV20-1 and TRBJ2-2; D uncertain. The V end lost 6 bases, the J end lost 6 bases, and 20 bases lay between the germline ends. This CDR3 region has 15 residues. Per the germline V gene, CDR1 is DFQATT and CDR2 is SNEGSKA (reference sequence). The CDR3 nucleotides read TGCAGTGCCAAATGGTCCGGGCCTGGACCCGGGGAGCTGTTTTTT. Translation: CSAKWSGPGPGELFF.

This clonotype turned up a few times. J is TRBJ2-7 and V is TRBV28; D might be TRBD2 (6 bases). Germline V gene sequence: CDR1 MDHEN, CDR2 SYDVKM. V dropped 7 bases and J dropped 3 bases, with 13 bases sitting between them. The CDR3 has 13 amino acids. The CDR3 DNA is TGTGCCAGCACGCGGGGCGTAGTCTACGAGCAGTACTTC. Amino acids: CASTRGVVYEQYF.

The J gene is TRBJ1-2, the V gene TRBV6-5; D gene unclear. The V and J ends lost 0 bases and 0 bases respectively, with 11 bases between them. This CDR3 is built from 16 residues. Germline V gene lookup returns CDR1 MNHEY and CDR2 SVGAGI. Here the CDR3 DNA reads TGTGCCAGCAGTTACTCGAGAGCCGAGCCTAACTATGGCTACACCTTC. It yields the protein CASSYSRAEPNYGYTF.

This clonotype was counted only a few times. The rearrangement links TRBV4-2 to TRBJ2-1, with 7 bases matching TRBD2. V lost 1 base and J lost 9; bases outside the gene matches: 6. The CDR3 totals 14 residues. Germline CDR1 and CDR2: LGHNA and YNFKEQ. The CDR3 is CASSQVVGGGEQFF. DNA for the CDR3: TGTGCCAGCAGCCAAGTGGTGGGGGGGGGTGAGCAGTTCTTC.

This clonotype was detected a few times. The rearrangement uses TRBV20-1 and TRBJ2-1; TRBD2 matches at 10 bases. The germline V gene has CDR1 DFQATT and CDR2 SNEGSKA (reference sequence). This CDR3 contains 15 residues. V trimming: 6 bases; J trimming: 9 bases; junction bases outside the gene matches: 14. The CDR3 reads CSAHELAGPRVEQFF. The CDR3 DNA reads as TGCAGTGCCCACGAACTAGCGGGACCTCGGGTTGAGCAGTTCTTC.

Only one count was recorded for this clonotype. V gene TRBV15 combines with J gene TRBJ1-2; D remains ambiguous. The CDR3 has 15 residues. The germline V gene encodes CDR1 LNHNV and CDR2 YYDKDF (reference sequence). Trimming left V 5 bases short and J 8 bases short, with 21 bases between. The chain's CDR3 is CATSGLGSRTPGYTF. In DNA form, the CDR3 reads TGTGCCACCAGCGGACTGGGCTCCCGGACCCCAGGCTACACCTTC. The full variable domain, its missing parts supplied by reference TRBV15 and TRBJ1-2, is DAMVIQNPRYQVTQFGKPVTLSCSQTLNHNVMYWYQQKSSQAPKLLFHYYDKDFNNEADTPDNFQSRRPNTSFCFLDIRSPGLGDTAMYLCATSGLGSRTPGYTFGSGTRLTVV.

This clonotype appeared a few times. The chain uses TRBV4-3 and TRBJ2-7; D tentatively reads TRBD1 or TRBD2 (5 bases each). Germline CDR1 reads LGHNA; CDR2 reads YSLEER. Trimming stripped 2 bases from V and 5 bases from J, with 13 bases between. The CDR3 has 14 residues. For the CDR3, the DNA is TGCGCCAGCAGCCAAAATGGGGGACGAAACGAGCAGTACTTC. Its translation is CASSQNGGRNEQYF.

The V gene is TRBV20-1, the J gene TRBJ2-5; TRBD2 aligns across 9 bases. CDR3 length equals 17 residues. Germline loops: CDR1 DFQATT, CDR2 SNEGSKA (reference sequence). V lost 1 base and J lost 0; bases outside the gene matches: 9. The CDR3 sequence is CSARAPAGGLYQETQYF. As DNA, the CDR3 is TGCAGTGCTAGAGCACCAGCGGGGGGATTATACCAAGAGACCCAGTACTTC.

This sequence joins TRBV2 and TRBJ2-5; D is perhaps TRBD1 (6 bases). The V gene lost 3 bases and the J gene lost 7 bases, with 15 bases spanning the gap. This CDR3 region has 14 residues. Per germline, CDR1 SNHLY and CDR2 FYNNEI. The CDR3 coding sequence is TGTGCCAGCAGTGAGACAGGCACCTCCGGGACCCAGTACTTC. Its protein product is CASSETGTSGTQYF.

This clonotype was counted ten times or more. The chain's CDR3 is CSARQGAGEQYF. Written as DNA, the CDR3 is TGCAGTGCTCGACAGGGGGCAGGAGAGCAGTACTTC. The V and J genes are TRBV20-1 and TRBJ2-7; 10 bases are a match to TRBD1. Unmatched junction bases numbered 5, after V lost 5 bases and J lost 7 bases. Germline-derived CDR1 and CDR2 are DFQATT and SNEGSKA (reference sequence). The CDR3 spans 12 residues.

The V call is TRBV29-1, the J call TRBJ2-3; 8 bases fit TRBD1. With V trimmed by 2 bases and J by 0 bases, 13 bases remained unmatched. The CDR3 has 18 residues. Germline CDR1 is SQVTM and CDR2 is ANQGSEA. CDR3 DNA sequence: TGCAGCGTTGAACCCCTTGACAGGGGCGTCCGAAGCACAGATACGCAGTATTTT. It specifies CSVEPLDRGVRSTDTQYF.

The genes are TRBV20-1 and TRBJ2-5; TRBD2 agrees at 7 bases. This CDR3 contains 14 residues. J gave up 9 bases and V 5 bases, and 15 bases lay outside the gene matches. Germline-derived CDR1 and CDR2 are DFQATT and SNEGSKA (reference sequence). The CDR3 here is CSAPPGSSGRAQYF. The CDR3 DNA follows: TGCAGTGCTCCCCCTGGTTCTAGCGGCAGGGCCCAGTACTTC.

The table lists this clonotype with a few counts. This rearrangement joins TRBV12-3 or TRBV12-4 to TRBJ2-3; 11 bases align to TRBD2. The CDR3 is 15 residues long. V shed 6 bases and J 1 base; nucleotides not matched to a gene: 3. The CDR3 loop reads CASRQTSGGTDTQYF. The CDR3 nucleotides read TGTGCCAGCAGACAGACTAGCGGGGGCACAGATACGCAGTATTTT.

The chain recombines TRBV11-2 with TRBJ2-1; 12 nucleotides agree with TRBD2. The CDR3 spans 19 residues. CDR1 and CDR2 from the germline V gene are SGHAT and FQNNGV. After removal of 1 base from V and 4 bases from J, the junction contained 11 bases not matched to a gene. The CDR3 nucleotides read TGTGCCAGCAGCTTAGGCCGTCTAGCGGGGGGGCTCGCTTACAATGAGCAGTTCTTC. Encoded protein: CASSLGRLAGGLAYNEQFF.

This clonotype was seen only a few times. The chain employs TRBV6-2 or TRBV6-3 and TRBJ2-2, with 13 bases matching TRBD2. The CDR3 sequence is 16 residues long. Germline CDR1 and CDR2: MNHEY and SVGEGT. J gave up 6 bases and V 7 bases, and 8 bases lay outside the gene matches. As DNA, the CDR3 is TGTGCCAGCACCTCGGGACTAGCGGGACCTTCCGGGGAGCTGTTTTTT. It translates to CASTSGLAGPSGELFF.

Here the CDR3 DNA reads TGCAGTGCTAGAGATCTGCGGGGGAAGCACGAGCAGTACTTC. It yields the protein CSARDLRGKHEQYF. The chain is built from TRBV20-1 and TRBJ2-7; 7 nucleotides agree with TRBD2. The V gene end was trimmed by 0 bases and the J gene end by 5 bases; junction bases not matched to a gene: 7. This CDR3 is built from 14 residues. CDR1 DFQATT and CDR2 SNEGSKA come from the germline V gene (reference sequence).

The genes are TRBV7-6 and TRBJ2-7; a weak D match, TRBD1 (5 bases). The CDR3 length is 15 residues. CDR1 SGHVS and CDR2 FNYEAQ come from the germline V gene. Deletions cut 1 base from V and 4 bases from J, with 14 bases between. The CDR3, as DNA: TGTGCCAGCAGCTTAGGATCAGGGTATTTGTACGAGCAGTACTTC. Amino acids: CASSLGSGYLYEQYF.

The chain couples TRBV11-2 to TRBJ2-1; no definite D call. The CDR3 totals 14 residues. Germline CDR1 reads SGHAT; CDR2 reads FQNNGV. Trimming removed 1 base from V and 8 bases from J, with 12 bases in between. Written as DNA, the CDR3 is TGTGCCAGCAGCTTAGGTTTAAAGGGCGATGAGCAGTTCTTC. This gives the protein CASSLGLKGDEQFF.

This chain joins TRBV5-6 and TRBJ2-1; TRBD2 aligns across 12 bases. The V gene end was trimmed by 9 bases and the J gene end by 5 bases; junction bases not matched to a gene: 15. The CDR3 runs to 17 residues. CDR1 and CDR2 from the germline V gene are SGHDT and YYEEEE. Written as DNA, the CDR3 is TGTGCCACTACCTGGGCTAGCGGGAGGGAGGCCCACAATGAGCAGTTCTTC. This codes for CATTWASGREAHNEQFF.